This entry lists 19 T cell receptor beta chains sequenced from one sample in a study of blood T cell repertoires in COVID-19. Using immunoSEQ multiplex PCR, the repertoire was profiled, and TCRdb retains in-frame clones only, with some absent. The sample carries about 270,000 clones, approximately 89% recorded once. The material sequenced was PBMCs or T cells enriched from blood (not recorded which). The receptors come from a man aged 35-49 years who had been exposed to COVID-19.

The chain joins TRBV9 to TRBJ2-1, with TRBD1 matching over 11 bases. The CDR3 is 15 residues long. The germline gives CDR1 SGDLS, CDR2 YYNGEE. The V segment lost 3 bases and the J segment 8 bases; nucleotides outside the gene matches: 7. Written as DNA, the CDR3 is TGTGCCAGCAGCGACGGACAGGGGGCGCGGGATGAGCAGTTCTTC. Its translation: CASSDGQGARDEQFF.

CDR3 DNA sequence: TGTGCCAGCAGCCAGACAGGGGCCTCCTATGGCTACACCTTC. It translates to CASSQTGASYGYTF. The chain couples TRBV7-9 to TRBJ1-2; 8 bases are shared with TRBD1. Trimming removed 5 bases from V and 4 bases from J; junction bases left unmatched: 6. Looked up from germline, CDR1 is SEHNR and CDR2 is FQNEAQ (reference sequence). The CDR3 length is 14 residues.

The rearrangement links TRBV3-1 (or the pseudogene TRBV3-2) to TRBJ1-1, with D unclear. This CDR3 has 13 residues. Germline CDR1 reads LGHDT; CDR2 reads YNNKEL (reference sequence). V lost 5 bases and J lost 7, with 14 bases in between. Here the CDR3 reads CASSYKPAVEAFF. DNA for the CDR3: TGTGCCAGCAGCTACAAGCCGGCGGTTGAAGCTTTCTTT.

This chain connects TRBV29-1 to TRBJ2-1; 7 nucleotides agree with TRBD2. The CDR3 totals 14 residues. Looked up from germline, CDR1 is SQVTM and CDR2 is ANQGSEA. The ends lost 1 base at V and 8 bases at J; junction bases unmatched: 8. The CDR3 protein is CSVEVAGKKYEQFF. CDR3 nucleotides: TGCAGCGTTGAAGTAGCGGGCAAGAAGTATGAGCAGTTCTTC.

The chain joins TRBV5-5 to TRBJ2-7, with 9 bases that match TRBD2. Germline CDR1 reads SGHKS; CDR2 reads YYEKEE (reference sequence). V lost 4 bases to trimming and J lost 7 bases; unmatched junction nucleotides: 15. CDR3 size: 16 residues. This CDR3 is CASSADLAGIIEEQYF. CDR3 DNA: TGTGCCAGCAGCGCCGACCTAGCGGGAATAATTGAGGAGCAGTACTTC.

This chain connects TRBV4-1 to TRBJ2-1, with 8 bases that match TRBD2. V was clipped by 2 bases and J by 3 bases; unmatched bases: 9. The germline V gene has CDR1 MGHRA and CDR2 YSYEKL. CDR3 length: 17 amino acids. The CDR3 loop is CASSQPERELDYNEQFF. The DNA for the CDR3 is TGCGCCAGCAGCCAACCGGAGCGGGAGCTAGACTACAATGAGCAGTTCTTC.

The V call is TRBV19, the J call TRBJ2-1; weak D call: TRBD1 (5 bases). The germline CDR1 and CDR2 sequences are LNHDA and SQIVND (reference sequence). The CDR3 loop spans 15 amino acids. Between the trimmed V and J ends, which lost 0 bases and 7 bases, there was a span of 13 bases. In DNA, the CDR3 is TGTGCCAGTAGTATAGAAGGGGCGGTTAGGAATGAGCAGTTCTTC. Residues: CASSIEGAVRNEQFF.

In nucleotides, the CDR3 is TGTGCCAGCGGATGGACAGGGGGCAGCCACTATGGCTACACCTTC. This encodes CASGWTGGSHYGYTF. The chain links TRBV2 to TRBJ1-2; 11 bases match TRBD1. This CDR3 contains 15 residues. J was trimmed by 3 bases and V by 8 bases; bases with no gene match: 8. Germline assignment: CDR1 SNHLY and CDR2 FYNNEI.

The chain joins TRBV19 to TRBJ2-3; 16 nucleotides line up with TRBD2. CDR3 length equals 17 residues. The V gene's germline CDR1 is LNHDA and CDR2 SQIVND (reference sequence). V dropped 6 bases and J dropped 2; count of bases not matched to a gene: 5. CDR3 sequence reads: CASSRGLAGGATDTQYF. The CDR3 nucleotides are TGTGCCAGTAGCAGGGGACTAGCGGGAGGGGCCACAGATACGCAGTATTTT.

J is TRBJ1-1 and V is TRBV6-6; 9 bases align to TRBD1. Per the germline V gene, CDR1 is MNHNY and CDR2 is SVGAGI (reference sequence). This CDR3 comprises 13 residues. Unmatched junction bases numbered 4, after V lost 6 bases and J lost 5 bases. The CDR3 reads CASRRDRVTEAFF. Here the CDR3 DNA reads TGTGCCAGCAGGAGGGACAGGGTAACTGAAGCTTTCTTT.

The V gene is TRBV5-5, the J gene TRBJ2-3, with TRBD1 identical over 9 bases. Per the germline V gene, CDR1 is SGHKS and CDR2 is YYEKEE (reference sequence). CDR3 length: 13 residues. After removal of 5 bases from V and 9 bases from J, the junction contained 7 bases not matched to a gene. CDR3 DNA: TGTGCCAGCAGGGGGGACAGGGCCTCGACGCAGTATTTT. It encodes CASRGDRASTQYF.

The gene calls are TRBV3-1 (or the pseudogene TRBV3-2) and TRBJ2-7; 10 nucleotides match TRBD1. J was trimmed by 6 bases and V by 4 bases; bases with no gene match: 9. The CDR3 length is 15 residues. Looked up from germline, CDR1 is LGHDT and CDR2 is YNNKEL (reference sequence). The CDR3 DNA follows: TGTGCCAGCAGCCCCGGGACAGGGGTCGGGACCGAGCAGTACTTC. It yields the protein CASSPGTGVGTEQYF.

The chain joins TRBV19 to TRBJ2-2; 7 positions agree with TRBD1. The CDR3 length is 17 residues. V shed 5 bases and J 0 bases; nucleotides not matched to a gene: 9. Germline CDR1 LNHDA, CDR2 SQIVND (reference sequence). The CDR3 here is CASSRGQENANTGELFF. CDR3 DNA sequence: TGTGCCAGTAGTCGCGGACAGGAGAACGCGAACACCGGGGAGCTGTTTTTT. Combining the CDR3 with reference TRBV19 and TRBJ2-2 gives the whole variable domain DGGITQSPKYLFRKEGQNVTLSCEQNLNHDAMYWYRQDPGQGLRLIYYSQIVNDFQKGDIAEGYSVSREKKESFPLTVTSAQKNPTAFYLCASSRGQENANTGELFFGEGSRLTVL.

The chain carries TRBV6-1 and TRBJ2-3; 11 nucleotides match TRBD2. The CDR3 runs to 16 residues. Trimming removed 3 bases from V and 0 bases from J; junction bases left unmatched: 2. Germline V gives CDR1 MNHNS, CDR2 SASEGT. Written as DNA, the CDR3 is TGTGCCAGCAGTGACCCTAGCGGGAGGAGCACAGATACGCAGTATTTT. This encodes CASSDPSGRSTDTQYF.

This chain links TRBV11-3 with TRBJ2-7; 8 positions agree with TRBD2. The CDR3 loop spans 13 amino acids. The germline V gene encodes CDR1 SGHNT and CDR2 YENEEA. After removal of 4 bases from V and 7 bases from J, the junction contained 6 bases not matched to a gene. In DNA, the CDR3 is TGTGCCAGCAGCTCTGGGACTAGTGGGGAGCAGTACTTC. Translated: CASSSGTSGEQYF.

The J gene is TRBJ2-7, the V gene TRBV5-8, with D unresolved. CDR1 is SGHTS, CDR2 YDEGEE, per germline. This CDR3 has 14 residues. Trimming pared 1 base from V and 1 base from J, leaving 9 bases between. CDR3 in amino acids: CASSLPAESYEQYF. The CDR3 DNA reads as TGTGCCAGCAGCTTGCCTGCTGAGTCCTACGAGCAGTACTTC.

Here the CDR3 reads CASSTGTSGTIGELFF. The DNA of the CDR3 is TGTGCCAGCAGCACCGGGACTAGCGGGACGATCGGGGAGCTGTTTTTT. The V gene is TRBV7-9, the J gene TRBJ2-2; TRBD2 aligns across 13 bases. Germline assignment: CDR1 SEHNR and CDR2 FQNEAQ (reference sequence). After removal of 5 bases from V and 7 bases from J, the junction contained 7 bases not matched to a gene. The CDR3 sequence is 16 residues long.

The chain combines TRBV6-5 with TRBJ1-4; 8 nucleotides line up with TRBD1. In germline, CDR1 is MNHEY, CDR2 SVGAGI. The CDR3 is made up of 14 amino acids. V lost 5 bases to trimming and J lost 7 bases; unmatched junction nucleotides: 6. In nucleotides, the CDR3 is TGTGCCAGCAGTCGAGGGACAGGCGGTGAAAAACTGTTTTTT. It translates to CASSRGTGGEKLFF.

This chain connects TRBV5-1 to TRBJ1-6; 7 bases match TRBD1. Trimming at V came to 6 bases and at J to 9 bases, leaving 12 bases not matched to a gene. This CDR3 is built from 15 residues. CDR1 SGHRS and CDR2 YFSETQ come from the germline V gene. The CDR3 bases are TGCGCCAGCACATCGCGGCGGCAGGGGGGTTCACCCCTCCACTTT. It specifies CASTSRRQGGSPLHF.